This TCR beta chain stems from a study of blood T cells in healthy people across ages. Study-wide points: It was found that TCR beta diversity correlated strongly with the percentage of naive T cells.

Alongside a J-beta primer mix, a sample-barcoded 5' primer served in a second PCR lasting roughly 6 to 11 cycles. One entry per CDR3 protein results from TCRdb running MiXCR on the 5' RACE reads. The repertoire holds more than 650,000 distinct CDR3 sequences, with about a fifth as singletons. This clonotype was picked up many times. Antigen specificity is unknown. Trimming stripped 1 base from V and 1 base from J, with 9 bases between. CDR1 SEHNR and CDR2 FQNEAQ come from the germline V gene (reference sequence). The CDR3 spans 15 residues. The receptor's source is a man aged 65-85 years in good health. The specimen sequenced was blood. The chain links TRBV7-9 to TRBJ2-3, with D hard to call. Here the CDR3 reads CASSLVRTGTDTQYF. CDR3 DNA: TGTGCCAGCAGCTTAGTAAGGACCGGCACAGATACGCAGTATTTT.